The rows below give T cell receptor beta chains drawn from one sample of a study of shared clonotypes between healthy human individuals. Libraries were prepared by immunoSEQ multiplex PCR; TCRdb keeps only in-frame clonotypes and omits some of them. The table has about 490,000 clones, approximately 84% seen once. What was sequenced was PBMCs. These receptors all come from a woman aged 40 to 50 in good health. Some clones in this sample may be carry-over from other donors' samples. Both conserved end residues are part of each CDR3. The D gene is left open where the match is weak. The listing skips clone size in some rows; elsewhere it reads once, few, many or a size class.

.	TRBJ1-4	TRBV19	.	CASSRIHPSGWDEKLFF	TGTGCCAGTAGCCGAATCCATCCCTCGGGGTGGGATGAAAAACTGTTTTTT
TRBD1	TRBJ2-2	TRBV10-3	.	CAIQGQITGELFF	TGTGCCATCCAGGGACAGATAACCGGGGAGCTGTTTTTT
TRBD2	TRBJ2-7	TRBV2	.	CASNPLTSDYEQYF	TGTGCCAGCAATCCGTTGACTAGCGACTACGAGCAGTACTTC
TRBD1	TRBJ1-1	TRBV6-6	.	CASRDRGRGNTEAFF	TGTGCCAGCCGGGACAGGGGGCGAGGGAACACTGAAGCTTTCTTT
TRBD1	TRBJ1-2	TRBV7-9	.	CASSLWGTGDSYGYTF	TGTGCCAGCAGCCTATGGGGGACAGGGGATTCCTATGGCTACACCTTC
TRBD1	TRBJ1-2	TRBV19	.	CAAGQDRGKNYGYTF	TGTGCCGCCGGACAGGACAGGGGGAAGAACTATGGCTACACCTTC
.	TRBJ2-7	TRBV14	.	CASSQGAGYEQYF	TGTGCCAGCAGCCAAGGTGCAGGGTACGAGCAGTACTTC
.	TRBJ1-1	TRBV21-1	few	CASSKGKGPTEAFF	TGTGCCAGCAGCAAAGGTAAGGGGCCCACTGAAGCTTTCTTT
.	TRBJ1-1	TRBV6-4	medium-sized	CASRNRGTEAFF	TGTGCCAGCAGGAACCGGGGGACTGAAGCTTTCTTT
.	TRBJ1-1	TRBV7-9	many	CASSPSGRMNTEAFF	TGTGCCAGCAGCCCTAGTGGAAGGATGAACACTGAAGCTTTCTTT
.	TRBJ1-3	TRBV13	.	CASSWSIDRSRNTIYF	TGTGCCAGCAGCTGGTCCATTGACCGTAGTCGAAACACCATATATTTT
.	TRBJ2-3	TRBV12-5	.	CASGFGVSTDTQYF	TGTGCTAGTGGTTTCGGGGTCAGCACAGATACGCAGTATTTT
TRBD1	TRBJ1-1	TRBV10-3	.	CAISFPGQGREAFF	TGTGCCATCAGTTTCCCGGGACAGGGGAGGGAAGCTTTCTTT
.	TRBJ2-1	TRBV29-1	.	CSGRTTHNEQFF	TGCAGCGGACGGACTACCCACAATGAGCAGTTCTTC
.	TRBJ2-7	TRBV7-8	.	CASSFLRYSPYKQYF	TGTGCCAGTAGTTTCCTCCGCTACTCACCCTACAAGCAGTACTTC
TRBD1	TRBJ1-2	TRBV6-1	.	CASSDTGARGYTF	TGTGCCAGCAGTGATACAGGGGCGAGGGGCTACACCTTC
.	TRBJ2-7	TRBV6-1	.	CASSDPGLLPGEQYF	TGTGCCAGCAGTGACCCGGGACTCCTCCCCGGCGAGCAGTACTTC
.	TRBJ1-1	TRBV6-1	.	CASRGQNTEAFF	TGTGCCAGCCGGGGCCAGAACACTGAAGCTTTCTTT
TRBD1	TRBJ2-5	TRBV27	.	CASSWTGGSETQYF	TGTGCCAGCAGTTGGACAGGGGGCAGCGAGACCCAGTACTTC
.	TRBJ1-1	TRBV28	.	CASSSTGTQGALNTEAFF	TGTGCCAGCAGTTCCACCGGAACACAGGGAGCCCTTAACACTGAAGCTTTCTTT